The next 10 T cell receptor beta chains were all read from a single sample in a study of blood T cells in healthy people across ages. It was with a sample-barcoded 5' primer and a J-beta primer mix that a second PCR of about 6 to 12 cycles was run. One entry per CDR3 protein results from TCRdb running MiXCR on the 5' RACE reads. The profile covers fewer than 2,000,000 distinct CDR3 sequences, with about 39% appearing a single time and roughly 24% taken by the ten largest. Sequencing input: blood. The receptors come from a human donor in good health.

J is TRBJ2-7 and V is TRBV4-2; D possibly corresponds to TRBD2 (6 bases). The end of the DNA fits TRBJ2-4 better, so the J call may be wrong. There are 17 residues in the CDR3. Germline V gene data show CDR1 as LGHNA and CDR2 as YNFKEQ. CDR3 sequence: CASSQGTGTGASNIQYF. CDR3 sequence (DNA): TGTGCCAGCAGCCAAGGCACCGGGACTGGAGCCTCAAACATTCAGTACTTC.

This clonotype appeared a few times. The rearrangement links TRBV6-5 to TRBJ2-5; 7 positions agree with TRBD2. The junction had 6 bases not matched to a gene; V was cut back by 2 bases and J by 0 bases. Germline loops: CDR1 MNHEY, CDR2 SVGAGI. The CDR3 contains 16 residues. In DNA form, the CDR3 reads TGTGCCAGCAGTTACCGCCCAGCGGGGTACCAAGAGACCCAGTACTTC. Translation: CASSYRPAGYQETQYF.

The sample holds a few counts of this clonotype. The CDR3 sequence: CASGSTTGELFF. CDR3 coding DNA: TGTGCCAGCGGGTCTACGACCGGGGAGCTGTTTTTT. The chain links TRBV7-9 to TRBJ2-2; no firm D call. CDR3 length equals 12 residues. V lost 8 bases to trimming and J lost 5 bases, with 9 bases between them. Germline CDR1 SEHNR, CDR2 FQNEAQ (reference sequence).

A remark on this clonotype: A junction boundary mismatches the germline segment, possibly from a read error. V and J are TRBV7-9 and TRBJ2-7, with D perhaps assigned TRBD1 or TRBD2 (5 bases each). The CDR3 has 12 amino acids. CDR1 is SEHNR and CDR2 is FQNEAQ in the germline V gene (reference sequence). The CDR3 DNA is TGTTCCAGCAGCTCGAGGGGTATCGAGCAGTACTTC. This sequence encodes CSSSSRGIEQYF.

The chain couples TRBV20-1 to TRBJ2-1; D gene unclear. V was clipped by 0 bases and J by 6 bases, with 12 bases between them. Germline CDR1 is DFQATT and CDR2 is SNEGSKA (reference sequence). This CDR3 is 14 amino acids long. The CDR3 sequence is CSARDLETVNEQFF. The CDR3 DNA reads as TGCAGTGCTAGAGATCTCGAGACTGTCAATGAGCAGTTCTTC.

This chain's CDR3 is CASRRTGGSSYEQYF. The CDR3 DNA is TGTGCCAGCAGAAGAACGGGGGGTAGCTCCTACGAGCAGTACTTC. The chain recombines TRBV5-6 with TRBJ2-7; 7 nucleotides line up with TRBD2. Germline V lookup: CDR1 SGHDT, CDR2 YYEEEE. Trimming at V came to 5 bases and at J to 0 bases, leaving 8 bases not matched to a gene. There are 15 residues in the CDR3.

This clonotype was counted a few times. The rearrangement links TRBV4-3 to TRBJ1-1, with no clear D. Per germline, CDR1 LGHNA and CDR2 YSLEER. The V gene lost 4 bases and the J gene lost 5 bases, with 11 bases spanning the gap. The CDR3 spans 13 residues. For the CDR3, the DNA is TGCGCCAGCAGCCCAGGTATAGGGACTGAAGCTTTCTTT. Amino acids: CASSPGIGTEAFF.

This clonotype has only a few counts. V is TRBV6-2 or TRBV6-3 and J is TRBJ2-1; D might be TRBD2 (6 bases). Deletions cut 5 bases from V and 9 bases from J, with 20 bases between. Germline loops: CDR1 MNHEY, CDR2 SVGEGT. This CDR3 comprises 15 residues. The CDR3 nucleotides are TGTGCCAGCAGTGGACCCGGGGCCCCCGGGGGTGAGCAGTTCTTC. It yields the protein CASSGPGAPGGEQFF.

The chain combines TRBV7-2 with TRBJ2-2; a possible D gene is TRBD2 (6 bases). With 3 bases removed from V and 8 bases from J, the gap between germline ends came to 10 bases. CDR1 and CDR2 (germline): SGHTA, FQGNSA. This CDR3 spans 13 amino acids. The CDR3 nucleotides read TGTGCCAGCAGCTTCAACAGCGGGGGGGAGCTGTTTTTT. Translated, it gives CASSFNSGGELFF.

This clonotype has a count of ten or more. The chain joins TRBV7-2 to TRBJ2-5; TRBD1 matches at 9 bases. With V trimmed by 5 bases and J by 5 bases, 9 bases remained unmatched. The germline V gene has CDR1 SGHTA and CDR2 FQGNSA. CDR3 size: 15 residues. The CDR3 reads CASSLPGQGTETQYF. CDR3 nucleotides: TGTGCCAGCAGCCTACCGGGACAGGGAACGGAGACCCAGTACTTC.